This T cell receptor beta chain appears in the sequencing data of a study of breast tumors, draining lymph nodes, adjacent tissues (dated by TCRdb to 2016 to 2017). In terms of the full investigation: TCR beta repertoires were compared across tumor, adjacent nontumor tissue and axillary lymph nodes obtained from breast cancer patients. The study aimed to assess the relationships and possible T-cell exchange between tumor, surrounding tissue and draining lymph node repertoires in human breast cancer. Results the study describes overall, beyond this receptor: Tumor and nontumor tissue repertoires were significantly more similar in luminal-like than in basal-like breast cancer. Tumor T-cell repertoires showed less diversity than lymph node repertoires and more diversity than nontumor tissue repertoires, and tumor T-cell repertoires showed preferential V and J gene usage. The conclusion that tumor T cells originate in lymph nodes was presented as consistent with a hypothesis rather than as directly demonstrated. The data were judged consistent with most tumor T cells deriving from the lymph node and then expanding within tumor tissue.

The axillary draining lymph nodes of breast cancer patients were the source of the lymph node samples. Per the germline V gene, LGHNA is the CDR1 and YSLEER is the CDR2. Deletion took 0 bases off V and 7 bases off J, with a span of 15 bases between the germline ends. The CDR3 has 15 amino acids, counting the end cysteine and phenylalanine. The read is trimmed to its CDR3 DNA, 45 bases read in frame from base 1. As for this clonotype: Its antigen remains undetermined. Base quality data are lacking; no much larger clone is found one base away.

TCRdb names Illumina HiSeq 2000 as the instrument used. TCR beta chain libraries were generated by multiplex PCR amplification. High-throughput sequencing was used to analyze the amplified TCR beta chain products. TCRdb reprocessed the public reads (quality trimming at Q25 with fastp, clone calling with MiXCR) and kept in-frame beta chains. Merged by CDR3 protein, the rows form single entries marked with the most common genes and DNA. The sample data list roughly 86,000 distinct CDR3 sequences, and roughly a fifth of these were observed just once. The biggest ten clones account for around 2.4% of the sample.

The rearranged chain carries TRBV4-3 and TRBJ1-1; no D gene is confidently identified. The source material was axillary lymph node tissue. The origin of this receptor is a female donor with breast cancer. Some clones in this sample may be carry-over from other donors' samples. The DNA sequence is as follows: TGCGCCAGCAGCCAAGATAGTAGGGAATACGGTGAAGCTTTCTTT. Translated, this is CASSQDSREYGEAFF.